This T cell receptor (beta chain) is drawn from a study of monozygotic twins with inflammatory bowel disease. It was from whole blood, with no T cell sorting, that total RNA was isolated. UMIs were attached via template switching, each with a 6-nucleotide sample barcode. TCRdb derives one entry per CDR3 protein from the 5' RACE reads, leaving out DNA. Its table records around 200,000 distinct CDR3 sequences. Study-level results: Subtypes among T cells remained indistinguishable. Fewer shared clonotypes with others were found in IBD patients than in healthy twins, especially with disease activity.

With respect to this clonotype: Its target is not known.

The CDR3 runs to 14 residues. Germline V gene lookup returns CDR1 SGHDN and CDR2 FVKESK. The sequence was obtained from a human donor with ulcerative colitis or Crohn's disease, or a healthy co-twin of an affected twin (not recorded which). The sequencing input was blood. V and J are TRBV14 and TRBJ2-7; TCRdb calls TRBD1, which cannot be checked without DNA. CDR3 in amino acids: CASSQVRTTNEQYF.